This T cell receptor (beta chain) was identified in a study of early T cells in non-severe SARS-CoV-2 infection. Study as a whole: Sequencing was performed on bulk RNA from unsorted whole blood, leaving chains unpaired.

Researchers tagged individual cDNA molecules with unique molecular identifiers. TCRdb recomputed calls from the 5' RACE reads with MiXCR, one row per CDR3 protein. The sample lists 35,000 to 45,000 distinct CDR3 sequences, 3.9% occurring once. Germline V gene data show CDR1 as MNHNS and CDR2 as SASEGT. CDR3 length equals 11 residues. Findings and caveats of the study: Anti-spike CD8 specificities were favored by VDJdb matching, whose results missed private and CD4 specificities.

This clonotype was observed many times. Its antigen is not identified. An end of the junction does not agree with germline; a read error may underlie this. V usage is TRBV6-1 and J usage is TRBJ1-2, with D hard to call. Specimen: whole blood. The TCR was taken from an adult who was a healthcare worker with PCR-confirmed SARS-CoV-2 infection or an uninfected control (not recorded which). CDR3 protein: CASSEGPLQLF. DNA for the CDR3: TGTGCCAGCAGTGAAGGGCCACTACAGTTGTTC.